A single sample is the source of the 3 T cell receptor beta chains below, sequenced in a study of CD8 T cells in Susac syndrome. With random hexamers, about 0.5 to 1 ug RNA was reverse transcribed. TCRdb re-called the immunoSEQ multiplex PCR reads with MiXCR, one entry per CDR3 protein. The sample shows over 100,000 distinct CDR3 sequences, 80% to 95% of them seen only once. The sequenced material came from CD8+ T cells from PBMCs. All receptors derive from a human donor in good health.

The chain has TRBV23-1 and TRBJ2-1; no clear D. TRBV23-1 is reported as an ORF; its role is uncertain. This CDR3 comprises 11 residues. Trimming stripped 6 bases from V and 7 bases from J, with 7 bases between. The DNA of the CDR3 is TGCGCCAGCAGCACCGGGAATGAGCAGTTCTTC. Its translation: CASSTGNEQFF.

This clonotype was detected once. This chain connects TRBV20-1 to TRBJ1-6; D is uncertain. The V end was cut by 6 bases, the J end by 5 bases, with 17 bases between. The germline V gene has CDR1 DFQATT and CDR2 SNEGSKA (reference sequence). The CDR3 covers 15 residues. The CDR3 nucleotides are TGCAGTGCCAGATGGCCTCGCCAGGATAATTCACCCCTCCACTTT. Translation gives CSARWPRQDNSPLHF.

V usage is TRBV6-1 and J usage is TRBJ1-1; 11 nucleotides align to TRBD1. Germline values: CDR1 MNHNS, CDR2 SASEGT. This CDR3 is built from 18 residues. With 2 bases clipped from V and 1 base from J, the junction kept 9 bases outside the gene matches. DNA for the CDR3: TGTGCCAGCAGTGAAAGGGTCGGACAGGGGGCGCGGAACACTGAAGCTTTCTTT. It yields the protein CASSERVGQGARNTEAFF.